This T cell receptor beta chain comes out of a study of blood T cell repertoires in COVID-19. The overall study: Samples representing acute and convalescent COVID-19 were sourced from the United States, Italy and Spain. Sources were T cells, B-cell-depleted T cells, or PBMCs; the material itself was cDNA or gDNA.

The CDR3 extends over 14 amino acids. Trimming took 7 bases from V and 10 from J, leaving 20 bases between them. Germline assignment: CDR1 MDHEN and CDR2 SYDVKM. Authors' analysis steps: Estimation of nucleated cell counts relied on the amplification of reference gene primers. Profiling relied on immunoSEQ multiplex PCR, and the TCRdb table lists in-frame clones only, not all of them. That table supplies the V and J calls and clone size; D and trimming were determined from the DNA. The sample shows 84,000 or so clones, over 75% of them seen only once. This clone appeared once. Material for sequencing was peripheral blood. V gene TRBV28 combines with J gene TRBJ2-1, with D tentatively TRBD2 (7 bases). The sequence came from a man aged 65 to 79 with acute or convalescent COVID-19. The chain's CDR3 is CASMMGGGRDEQFF. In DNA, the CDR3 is TGTGCCAGCATGATGGGGGGGGGCCGCGACGAGCAGTTCTTC.